The clone carrying this T cell receptor (beta chain) was detected only a few times. What it binds is unknown. Germline values: CDR1 MNHEY, CDR2 SMNVEV (reference sequence). Trimming shortened V by 1 base and J by 3 bases, and 13 bases separated the two germline ends. This CDR3 comprises 17 residues. This sample is drawn from a study of T cell repertoires in cytomegalovirus infection. TCRdb reanalysed the reads using MiXCR and keeps one entry per CDR3 protein. There are roughly 720,000 distinct CDR3 sequences in the sample; less than 40% occur only once, and under 3% lies in the top ten. Findings of the study overall: HLA-C-restricted CMV clonotypes gave the most frequent clonotype in two of eight donors.

Material for sequencing was PBMCs. This TCR was sampled from a human donor in good health (CMV status not recorded). Some clones in this sample may be carry-over from other donors' samples. The chain has TRBV27 and TRBJ1-6; no clear D gene. The CDR3 loop is CASSLYWGGNYNSPLHF. In DNA form, the CDR3 reads TGTGCCAGCAGTTTATATTGGGGAGGGAACTATAATTCACCCCTCCACTTT.